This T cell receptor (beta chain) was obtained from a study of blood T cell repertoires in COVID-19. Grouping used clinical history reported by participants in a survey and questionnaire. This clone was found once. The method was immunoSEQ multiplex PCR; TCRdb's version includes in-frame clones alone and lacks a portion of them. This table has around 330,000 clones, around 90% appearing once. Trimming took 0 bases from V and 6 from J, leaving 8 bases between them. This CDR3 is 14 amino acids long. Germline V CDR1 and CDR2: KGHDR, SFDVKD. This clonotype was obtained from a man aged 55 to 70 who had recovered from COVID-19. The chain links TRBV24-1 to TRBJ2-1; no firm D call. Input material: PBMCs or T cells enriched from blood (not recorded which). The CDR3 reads CATSDLREVNEQFF. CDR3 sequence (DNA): TGTGCCACCAGTGATTTGCGAGAGGTCAATGAGCAGTTCTTC.